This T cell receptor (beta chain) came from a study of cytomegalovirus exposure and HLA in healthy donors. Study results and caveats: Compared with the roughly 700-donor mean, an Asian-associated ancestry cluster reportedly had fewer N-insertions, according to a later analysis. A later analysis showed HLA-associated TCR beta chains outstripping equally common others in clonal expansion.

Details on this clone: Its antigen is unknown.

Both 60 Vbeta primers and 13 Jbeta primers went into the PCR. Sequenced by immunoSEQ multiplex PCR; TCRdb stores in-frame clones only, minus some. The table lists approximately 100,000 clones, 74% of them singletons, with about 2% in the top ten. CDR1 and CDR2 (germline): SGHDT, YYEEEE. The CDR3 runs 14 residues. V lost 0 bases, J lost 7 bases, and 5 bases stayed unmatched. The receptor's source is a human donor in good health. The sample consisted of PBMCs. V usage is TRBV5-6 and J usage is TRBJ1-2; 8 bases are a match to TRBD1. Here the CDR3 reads CASSLAGGTGGYTF. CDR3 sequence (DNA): TGTGCCAGCAGCTTGGCCGGGGGGACAGGTGGCTACACCTTC.